These T cell receptor beta chains were read from a single sample in a study of patients and donors after allogeneic stem cell transplantation. TCRdb analysed the RT-PCR reads with MiXCR anew, one entry per CDR3 protein. In the table there are some 960,000 distinct CDR3 sequences, about a sixth of which are singletons. The sequenced sample consisted of blood, either unsorted or a sorted T cell fraction (not recorded which). The receptors come from a human donor who was either an allogeneic HSCT recipient or a stem cell or donor lymphocyte infusion donor (not recorded which). It is not recorded whose cells these are; they may come from a transplant donor. The CDR3 runs from the conserved cysteine through the conserved F or W. A D gene is named only where the DNA matches it firmly. Clone size, where shown, is once, few, many, or a class for clones that have expanded.

d_call: TRBD1
j_call: TRBJ2-1
v_call: TRBV6-1
clone_size: many
cdr3_nt: TGTGCCACCTTGGGCCGGACAGGGGGCGATGAGCAGTTCTTC
cdr3_aa: CATLGRTGGDEQFF

d_call: TRBD1
j_call: TRBJ1-2
v_call: TRBV29-1
clone_size: few
cdr3_nt: TGCAGCGTCATACCTGGAGGGGGCCATGGCTACACCTTC
cdr3_aa: CSVIPGGGHGYTF

d_call: TRBD2
j_call: TRBJ2-3
v_call: TRBV6-4
clone_size: many
cdr3_nt: TGTGCCAGCAGTGACGGGCCGACGGGAGGGGATACGCAGTATTTT
cdr3_aa: CASSDGPTGGDTQYF

d_call: TRBD1
j_call: TRBJ2-3
v_call: TRBV20-1
clone_size: many
cdr3_nt: TGCAGTGCTAGAGAGACAGGGGGAGGAGATACGCAGTATTTT
cdr3_aa: CSARETGGGDTQYF

d_call: TRBD1
j_call: TRBJ1-5
v_call: TRBV12-3/TRBV12-4
clone_size: -
cdr3_nt: TGTGCCAGCAGTCGGGCGTGGGACAGGATAAATCAGCCCCAGCATTTT
cdr3_aa: CASSRAWDRINQPQHF

d_call: -
j_call: TRBJ2-5
v_call: TRBV6-1
clone_size: -
cdr3_nt: TGTGCCAGCAGTCGCTCCGGGAGAACCCAAGAGACCCAGTACTTC
cdr3_aa: CASSRSGRTQETQYF

d_call: -
j_call: TRBJ2-3
v_call: TRBV9
clone_size: -
cdr3_nt: TGTGCCAGCAGCGGAACTATGCCGACAGATACGCAGTATTTT
cdr3_aa: CASSGTMPTDTQYF

d_call: -
j_call: TRBJ2-2
v_call: TRBV7-8
clone_size: few
cdr3_nt: TGTGCCAGCAGCTTAGTGCGCCGGAAGCGGGTCGACACCGGGGAGCTGTTTTTT
cdr3_aa: CASSLVRRKRVDTGELFF

d_call: -
j_call: TRBJ2-7
v_call: TRBV5-1
clone_size: -
cdr3_nt: TGCGCCAGCAGCTACCACAGGGAAATGTTCCACGAGCAGTACTTC
cdr3_aa: CASSYHREMFHEQYF

d_call: -
j_call: TRBJ1-4
v_call: TRBV12-3/TRBV12-4
clone_size: many
cdr3_nt: TGTGCCAGCACCCGCTTGCGTGAAAAACTGTTTTTT
cdr3_aa: CASTRLREKLFF

d_call: -
j_call: TRBJ1-6
v_call: TRBV6-1
clone_size: -
cdr3_nt: TGTGCCAGCAGCCGAGGACAGATTAGTTCACCCCTCCACTTT
cdr3_aa: CASSRGQISSPLHF

d_call: -
j_call: TRBJ2-3
v_call: TRBV20-1
clone_size: -
cdr3_nt: TGCAGTGCTAGAGATCCGAAGAAAGTGGCGGGACCAGATACGCAGTATTTT
cdr3_aa: CSARDPKKVAGPDTQYF

d_call: -
j_call: TRBJ1-1
v_call: TRBV7-3
clone_size: few
cdr3_nt: TGTGCCAGCAGCTTACGGGGGAGGGCTGAAGCTTTCTTT
cdr3_aa: CASSLRGRAEAFF

d_call: -
j_call: TRBJ2-1
v_call: TRBV20-1
clone_size: few
cdr3_nt: TGCAGTGCTAGTTGGTACAATGAGCAGTTCTTC
cdr3_aa: CSASWYNEQFF

d_call: -
j_call: TRBJ1-3
v_call: TRBV6-4
clone_size: -
cdr3_nt: TGTGCCAGCAGTGGACTCCAGGACTGCTTCTCTGGAAACACCATATATTTT
cdr3_aa: CASSGLQDCFSGNTIYF

d_call: -
j_call: TRBJ2-1
v_call: TRBV12-5
clone_size: -
cdr3_nt: TGTGCTAGTGGTTTGGCGGGAGCCCACAATGAGCAGTTCTTC
cdr3_aa: CASGLAGAHNEQFF

d_call: -
j_call: TRBJ2-7
v_call: TRBV28
clone_size: -
cdr3_nt: TGTGCCAGCAGTTCCCGGGAAAACTATTCCTACGAGCAGTACTTC
cdr3_aa: CASSSRENYSYEQYF

d_call: TRBD1
j_call: TRBJ1-1
v_call: TRBV12-3/TRBV12-4
clone_size: many
cdr3_nt: TGTGCCAGCAGGCCTCCGGTTGGGACAGATACTGAAGCTTTCTTT
cdr3_aa: CASRPPVGTDTEAFF

d_call: -
j_call: TRBJ2-7
v_call: TRBV5-6
clone_size: -
cdr3_nt: TGTGCCAGCGGAACGGCGGATTCCTACGAGCAGTACTTC
cdr3_aa: CASGTADSYEQYF

d_call: TRBD2
j_call: TRBJ2-2
v_call: TRBV12-3/TRBV12-4
clone_size: -
cdr3_nt: TGTGCCAGCAGAACCAGCGGGGGGGCGATCACCGGGGAGCTGTTTTTT
cdr3_aa: CASRTSGGAITGELFF

d_call: -
j_call: TRBJ2-2
v_call: TRBV6-2/TRBV6-3
clone_size: -
cdr3_nt: TGTGCCAGCAGTTACGTTAACAGAAATACCGGGGAGCTGTTTTTT
cdr3_aa: CASSYVNRNTGELFF

d_call: TRBD1
j_call: TRBJ2-7
v_call: TRBV25-1
clone_size: -
cdr3_nt: TGTGCCAGCAGAAAGAAAACCGGGACAGGGAGTACCGAGCAGTACTTC
cdr3_aa: CASRKKTGTGSTEQYF

d_call: -
j_call: TRBJ1-1
v_call: TRBV29-1
clone_size: few
cdr3_nt: TGCAGCGTTGAAGACGGACAAGTAGAAGCTTTCTTT
cdr3_aa: CSVEDGQVEAFF

d_call: TRBD2
j_call: TRBJ2-3
v_call: TRBV4-1
clone_size: -
cdr3_nt: TGCGCCAGCAGCCAAGGTCTTAGCGGGAGTGTTTATACGCAGTATTTT
cdr3_aa: CASSQGLSGSVYTQYF

d_call: -
j_call: TRBJ1-6
v_call: TRBV6-2/TRBV6-3
clone_size: -
cdr3_nt: TGTGCCAGCAGTTCCCGAGGACCTGATAATTCACCCCTCCACTTT
cdr3_aa: CASSSRGPDNSPLHF

d_call: TRBD2
j_call: TRBJ2-5
v_call: TRBV11-3
clone_size: -
cdr3_nt: TGTGCCAGCAGCTCCGGACTAGCGGGCACATACCAGTACTTC
cdr3_aa: CASSSGLAGTYQYF

d_call: TRBD2
j_call: TRBJ2-3
v_call: TRBV12-3/TRBV12-4
clone_size: many
cdr3_nt: TGTGCCAGCAGTCCAGGACTAGCGGGAGGGAGAGATACGCAGTATTTT
cdr3_aa: CASSPGLAGGRDTQYF

d_call: -
j_call: TRBJ2-1
v_call: TRBV20-1
clone_size: few
cdr3_nt: TGCAGTGCTTCCAGGGTGGGAATTTACAATGAGCAGTTCTTC
cdr3_aa: CSASRVGIYNEQFF

d_call: -
j_call: TRBJ1-3
v_call: TRBV4-3
clone_size: few
cdr3_nt: TGCGCCAGCAGCTACTACCTAGGAAGGGCTTTTGGAAACACCATATATTTT
cdr3_aa: CASSYYLGRAFGNTIYF

d_call: -
j_call: TRBJ2-1
v_call: TRBV24-1
clone_size: -
cdr3_nt: TGTGCCACCAGTGACCCCGGACCACCTGAGCAGTTCTTC
cdr3_aa: CATSDPGPPEQFF

d_call: -
j_call: TRBJ2-2
v_call: TRBV7-3
clone_size: few
cdr3_nt: TGTGCCAGCAGCCCCGGGATGGGCGGGGAGCTGTTTTTT
cdr3_aa: CASSPGMGGELFF

d_call: TRBD1
j_call: TRBJ1-2
v_call: TRBV20-1
clone_size: -
cdr3_nt: TGCAGTGCTAGGCCGCCCCGACAGGGATTGGGCGGCTACACCTTC
cdr3_aa: CSARPPRQGLGGYTF

d_call: -
j_call: TRBJ2-3
v_call: TRBV20-1
clone_size: few
cdr3_nt: TGCAGTGCTAGAGATGTGCGGGGTTCCACAGATACGCAGTATTTT
cdr3_aa: CSARDVRGSTDTQYF

d_call: -
j_call: TRBJ2-3
v_call: TRBV20-1
clone_size: -
cdr3_nt: TGCAGTGCTCAAAGAGGTGGAGGGGGGCCAGATACGCAGTATTTT
cdr3_aa: CSAQRGGGGPDTQYF

d_call: -
j_call: TRBJ2-2
v_call: TRBV7-2
clone_size: -
cdr3_nt: TGTGCCAGCAGCTTAGCGGCGCTAGAAAGCACCGGGGAGCTGTTTTTT
cdr3_aa: CASSLAALESTGELFF

d_call: TRBD2
j_call: TRBJ2-5
v_call: TRBV9
clone_size: -
cdr3_nt: TGTGCCAGCAGCGTAGGGCTAGCGGGGGGTTGGGAGACCCAGTACTTC
cdr3_aa: CASSVGLAGGWETQYF

d_call: TRBD2
j_call: TRBJ2-4
v_call: TRBV5-5
clone_size: -
cdr3_nt: TGTGCCAGCAGCTGGGGGGGAGCCAAAAACATTCAGTACTTC
cdr3_aa: CASSWGGAKNIQYF

d_call: -
j_call: TRBJ2-3
v_call: TRBV20-1
clone_size: -
cdr3_nt: TGCAGTGCCCCCCTCCGGGGCACAGATACGCAGTATTTT
cdr3_aa: CSAPLRGTDTQYF

d_call: -
j_call: TRBJ1-3
v_call: TRBV7-9
clone_size: -
cdr3_nt: TGTGCCAGCGTCGGGAGTAACACCATATATTTT
cdr3_aa: CASVGSNTIYF

d_call: TRBD1
j_call: TRBJ1-6
v_call: TRBV6-1
clone_size: few
cdr3_nt: TGTGCCAGCAGGCCCCGGGACAGTTATAATTCACCCCTCCACTTT
cdr3_aa: CASRPRDSYNSPLHF

d_call: TRBD2
j_call: TRBJ2-7
v_call: TRBV4-1
clone_size: few
cdr3_nt: TGCGCCAGCAGCCAAGAGCCGAGCGGGAGAGACGAGCAGTACTTC
cdr3_aa: CASSQEPSGRDEQYF